This T cell receptor beta chain was recovered during a study of CD8 T cells in ankylosing spondylitis. Study findings and constraints: The disease-linked clones had a CD8+ phenotype and low blood frequencies. In synovial fluid and blood from reactive arthritis, some motif variants were previously reported. Within ankylosing spondylitis blood, a TCR beta motif made up of fewer than ten highly homologous variants appeared to be characteristic. Matched synovial fluid from ankylosing spondylitis patients was reported to be enriched for disease-linked clones.

The CDR3 length is 15 residues. The trim removed 5 bases at V and 1 base at J, leaving 6 bases unmatched. The germline gives CDR1 MNHNS, CDR2 SASEGT. In this sample, this clonotype turned up a few times. Its antigen is not identified. TCRdb re-derived calls from the 5' RACE reads in MiXCR, one entry per CDR3 protein. The sample consists of about 170,000 distinct CDR3 sequences, 18% of them appearing once. This clonotype originated in a male donor with ankylosing spondylitis or in good health (not recorded which). V gene TRBV6-1 combines with J gene TRBJ1-1, with TRBD1 identical over 8 bases. The sample was blood, either unsorted or a sorted T cell fraction (not recorded which). For the CDR3, the DNA is TGTGCCAGCAGTCAGACAGGGGCGGGGAACACTGAAGCTTTCTTT. It codes for CASSQTGAGNTEAFF.